This T cell receptor beta chain is from a study of blood T cell repertoires in COVID-19. Background on the study: Sites in the United States, Italy and Spain provided acute and convalescent COVID-19 samples. T cells, B-cell-depleted T cells, or PBMCs provided the cDNA or gDNA that served as material.

Germline CDR1 is SNHLY and CDR2 is FYNNEI. V was clipped by 6 bases and J by 5 bases, with 14 bases between them. CDR3 length: 15 amino acids. As originally analysed: Amplification with reference gene primers provided the estimates of nucleated cell counts. Clones were read by immunoSEQ multiplex PCR, and TCRdb kept only the in-frame ones, dropping some. V and J calls and clone size follow that table, whereas D and trimming were derived from the DNA. This repertoire shows some 200,000 clones, roughly nine tenths found once; its top ten account for 20% to 25%. This sequence joins TRBV2 and TRBJ1-6, with D perhaps TRBD1 (5 bases). The receptor comes from a man aged 60 to 69 with active or convalescent COVID-19. The sequenced sample was peripheral blood. The CDR3 coding sequence is TGTGCCAGCAGCCTATGGACACCTGATAATTCACCCCTCCACTTT. Amino acids: CASSLWTPDNSPLHF.